The rows below give T cell receptor beta chains drawn from one sample of a study of T cells in Graves' hyperthyroidism and ophthalmopathy. TCRdb called the multiplex PCR reads again in MiXCR, with one record for every CDR3 protein. This sample has about 420,000 distinct CDR3 sequences, with roughly an eighth found just once. Sample: blood. The receptors come from a woman aged 18 to 35 with Graves' hyperthyroidism. Both conserved end residues are part of each CDR3. The D gene is left open where the match is weak. The size entry is marked missing in some rows and otherwise reads once, few, many or a size class.

>TRBJ1-6|.|TRBV27|few
CASSPRLGSPLHF
TGTGCCAGCAGTCCCCGGCTGGGTTCACCCCTCCACTTT
>TRBJ2-3|.|TRBV5-1|.
CASSITGTSTDTQYF
TGCGCCAGCAGCATTACCGGGACTAGCACAGATACGCAGTATTTT
>TRBJ2-7|TRBD1|TRBV2|many
CASRTGTDSYEQYF
TGTGCCAGCAGGACCGGGACAGACTCCTACGAGCAGTACTTC
>TRBJ2-3|.|TRBV20-1|few
CGARLAANTDTQYF
TGCGGTGCTAGACTTGCGGCAAACACAGATACGCAGTATTTT
>TRBJ2-1|.|TRBV5-4|few
CASSLGRADLSGQFF
TGTGCCAGCAGCCTGGGACGGGCAGACTTAAGCGGGCAGTTCTTC
>TRBJ2-1|.|TRBV5-1|many
CASSLERNSYNEQFF
TGCGCCAGCAGCTTGGAAAGGAATTCCTACAATGAGCAGTTCTTC
>TRBJ2-1|TRBD2|TRBV27|once
CASSSLPGLALQETQFF
TGTGCCAGCAGTTCTCTGCCGGGACTAGCTTTACAAGAGACCCAGTTCTTC
>TRBJ2-3|.|TRBV20-1|many
CSAREAGLTDTQYF
TGCAGTGCTAGAGAGGCAGGTCTCACAGATACGCAGTATTTT
>TRBJ1-4|.|TRBV19|.
CASSSHRVSSNEKLFF
TGTGCCAGTAGTAGCCACAGGGTGAGCTCTAATGAAAAACTGTTTTTT
>TRBJ1-2|.|TRBV29-1|many
CSVSLEGFGYTF
TGCAGCGTTTCGTTAGAGGGCTTTGGCTACACCTTC
>TRBJ2-6|.|TRBV20-1|.
CSASPGQTRFSGANVLTF
TGCAGTGCTAGTCCAGGACAGACTAGATTCTCTGGGGCCAACGTCCTGACTTTC
>TRBJ2-3|TRBD2|TRBV12-3/TRBV12-4|many
CASSPSGRAIDTQYF
TGTGCCAGCAGCCCTAGCGGGAGGGCCATAGATACGCAGTATTTT
>TRBJ1-2|.|TRBV12-3/TRBV12-4|many
CASSFGGDYGYTF
TGTGCCAGCAGTTTCGGGGGAGACTATGGCTACACCTTC
>TRBJ1-2|.|TRBV12-3/TRBV12-4|few
CASSRTLGGQSRNYGYTF
TGTGCCAGCAGTCGTACCTTGGGGGGGCAGTCCAGGAACTATGGCTACACCTTC
>TRBJ2-3|.|TRBV20-1|.
CSAEQRDTQYF
TGCAGTGCTGAACAGAGGGATACGCAGTATTTT
>TRBJ1-4|.|TRBV25-1|.
CASSRGFELFF
TGTGCCAGCAGCCGGGGGTTTGAACTGTTTTTT
>TRBJ2-7|TRBD1|TRBV28|.
CASSEVGQVKTYEQYF
TGTGCCAGCAGTGAAGTGGGACAGGTTAAAACCTACGAGCAGTACTTC
>TRBJ1-6|.|TRBV2|many
CASSPFEYLHF
TGTGCCAGCAGCCCCTTTGAATACCTCCACTTT
>TRBJ2-3|TRBD1|TRBV5-8|many
CASSPLGQGTDTQYF
TGTGCCAGCAGCCCTCTGGGACAGGGCACAGATACGCAGTATTTT
>TRBJ1-2|.|TRBV28|many
CASSFLGPNYGYTF
TGTGCCAGCAGTTTTTTAGGGCCGAACTATGGCTACACCTTC
>TRBJ2-7|.|TRBV4-1|.
CASSQDEGGGEQYF
TGCGCCAGCAGCCAAGATGAGGGGGGGGGCGAGCAGTACTTC
>TRBJ2-7|TRBD2|TRBV2|.
CASRSVTGTSSHEQYF
TGTGCCAGCAGATCGGTAACCGGGACTAGCAGCCACGAGCAGTACTTC
>TRBJ1-6|TRBD1|TRBV3-1|many
CASSYGQGAGSPLHF
TGTGCCAGCAGCTACGGACAGGGGGCAGGGTCACCCCTCCACTTT
>TRBJ1-3|.|TRBV4-1|.
CASSQDRGARRNTIYF
TGCGCCAGCAGCCAAGATCGGGGGGCGCGCCGAAACACCATATATTTT
>TRBJ2-7|TRBD1|TRBV4-3|.
CASSRYRGYEQYF
TGCGCCAGCAGCCGGTACAGGGGCTACGAGCAGTACTTC
>TRBJ2-1|.|TRBV6-2/TRBV6-3|many
CASSYGDYNEQFF
TGTGCCAGCAGTTATGGGGACTACAATGAGCAGTTCTTC
>TRBJ2-7|.|TRBV6-1|.
CASIGRDRSYEQYF
TGTGCCAGCATTGGGCGGGATAGGTCCTACGAGCAGTACTTC
>TRBJ1-5|.|TRBV9|few
CASSVEGDQPQHF
TGTGCCAGCAGCGTAGAGGGGGATCAGCCCCAGCATTTT
>TRBJ1-4|.|TRBV28|many
CASSPENREGREKLFF
TGTGCCAGCAGTCCTGAGAACAGGGAAGGAAGAGAAAAACTGTTTTTT
>TRBJ2-1|TRBD2|TRBV29-1|many
CSVGGLVVIHEQFF
TGCAGCGTCGGTGGACTAGTTGTCATCCATGAGCAGTTCTTC
>TRBJ2-5|.|TRBV7-6|many
CASSLAPGETQYF
TGTGCCAGCAGCTTAGCGCCGGGGGAGACCCAGTACTTC
>TRBJ2-1|.|TRBV9|few
CASSVTGESSYNEQFF
TGTGCCAGCAGCGTAACCGGAGAAAGCTCCTACAATGAGCAGTTCTTC
>TRBJ1-2|TRBD1|TRBV5-8|.
CASSWTGRNGYTF
TGTGCCAGCAGTTGGACAGGACGAAATGGCTACACCTTC
>TRBJ1-2|TRBD1|TRBV19|.
CASRKQGASYGYTF
TGTGCCAGTAGGAAACAGGGGGCGAGCTATGGCTACACCTTC
>TRBJ2-3|TRBD2|TRBV12-3/TRBV12-4|.
CASSMGTSGTSTDTQYF
TGTGCCAGCAGTATGGGGACTAGCGGGACTAGCACAGATACGCAGTATTTT
>TRBJ2-3|TRBD2|TRBV9|many
CASSVSGSSTDTQYF
TGTGCCAGCAGCGTTAGCGGGAGTAGCACAGATACGCAGTATTTT